The clone carrying this T cell receptor beta chain has a count of ten or more. Its antigen is unidentified. These data belong to a study of T cells after yellow fever vaccination. TCRdb recomputed calls from the 5' RACE reads with MiXCR, one row per CDR3 protein. Of under 500,000 distinct CDR3 sequences in the sample, approximately 19% are singletons; the top ten hold roughly a sixth. Broader study findings: Detected again after the booster were most primary-vaccination clones, at 95% to 98% CD4 and 88% CD8.

The trim removed 3 bases at V and 1 base at J, leaving 2 bases unmatched. This CDR3 comprises 14 residues. Sequencing was performed on PBMCs, taken before the yellow fever booster vaccination. This clonotype was obtained from a young man who received the YFV17D yellow fever vaccine. V is TRBV12-3 or TRBV12-4 and J is TRBJ1-1, with TRBD1 matching over 7 bases. CDR3 sequence (DNA): TGTGCCAGCAGTTTTCAGGGGGGGAACACTGAAGCTTTCTTT. Its translation is CASSFQGGNTEAFF.